The 10 T cell receptor beta chains presented below share a single source sample, sequenced in a study of blood T cell repertoires in COVID-19 (dated by TCRdb to 2019 to 2021). Library preparation used the immunoSEQ multiplex PCR assay. As stored in TCRdb, this immuneACCESS dataset retains in-frame rearrangements with V and J assigned. A fraction of the clones does not appear; measured against another copy, unresolved V genes explain less than half of the discrepancy, and the remainder lacks a known reason. The table for this sample lists 400,000 to 450,000 clones; roughly 88% of them were counted only once. Of the sample, roughly 12% is held by the ten largest clones. The specimen sequenced was peripheral blood. Source of these receptors: a woman aged 45 to 65 with COVID-19, enrolled during active disease.

The chain uses TRBV4-1 and TRBJ2-3, with TRBD2 identical over 9 bases. The CDR3 runs 15 residues. The trim removed 4 bases at V and 6 bases at J, leaving 8 bases unmatched. Germline lookup yields CDR1 MGHRA and CDR2 YSYEKL. CDR3 DNA sequence: TGCGCCAGCAGCCGACTAGCGGCGGTCGGCGATACGCAGTATTTT. It yields the protein CASSRLAAVGDTQYF.

The table lists this clone with a count of one. Different DNA sequences within this sample yield the same CDR3. V and J are TRBV7-2 and TRBJ2-3, with 7 nucleotides matching TRBD2. The CDR3 runs to 15 residues. The germline CDR1 and CDR2 sequences are SGHTA and FQGNSA. V trimming: 1 base; J trimming: 3 bases; junction bases outside the gene matches: 4. This chain's CDR3 is CASSLGGGGTDTQYF. The CDR3 DNA reads TGTGCCAGCAGCTTAGGGGGGGGAGGGACAGATACGCAGTATTTT.

The rearrangement joins TRBV5-4 to TRBJ1-1, with D uncertain. The CDR3 has 11 residues. Deletions cut 4 bases from V and 2 bases from J, with 3 bases between. Germline assignment: CDR1 SGHNT and CDR2 YYREEE (reference sequence). The CDR3: CASSHNTEAFF. DNA for the CDR3: TGTGCCAGCAGCCATAACACTGAAGCTTTCTTT. Complete variable domain (other parts from reference TRBV5-4 and TRBJ1-1): ETGVTQSPTHLIKTRGQQVTLRCSSQSGHNTVSWYQQALGQGPQFIFQYYREEENGRGNFPPRFSGLQFPNYSSELNVNALELDDSALYLCASSHNTEAFFGQGTRLTVV.

This clone has a handful of counts. The chain joins TRBV3-1 (or the pseudogene TRBV3-2) to TRBJ2-5, with no clear D. From germline, CDR1 is LGHDT and CDR2 YNNKEL (reference sequence). Between the trimmed V and J ends, which lost 3 bases and 3 bases, there was a span of 8 bases. This CDR3 spans 13 amino acids. The DNA of the CDR3 is TGTGCCAGCAGCCAGACACAAAAAGAGACCCAGTACTTC. This encodes CASSQTQKETQYF.

As for this clone: Additional DNA sequences in this sample encode the identical CDR3. The chain uses TRBV19 and TRBJ1-1; 7 bases are a match to TRBD1. This CDR3 is built from 14 residues. Trimming at V came to 3 bases and at J to 2 bases, leaving 3 bases not matched to a gene. Per the germline V gene, CDR1 is LNHDA and CDR2 is SQIVND (reference sequence). Here the CDR3 reads CASSIDRANTEAFF. CDR3 nucleotide sequence: TGTGCCAGTAGTATCGACAGGGCAAACACTGAAGCTTTCTTT.

The count of this clone is one. The chain has TRBV24-1 and TRBJ1-2, with D unresolved. V gave up 6 bases and J gave up 0 bases, with 4 bases separating them. The germline V gene encodes CDR1 KGHDR and CDR2 SFDVKD. This CDR3 region has 12 residues. DNA of the CDR3: TGTGCCACCAGTACTACTAACTATGGCTACACCTTC. Translation gives CATSTTNYGYTF.

This chain uses TRBV30 with TRBJ2-3, with 9 bases matching TRBD2. Per the germline V gene, CDR1 is GTSNPN and CDR2 is SVGIG (reference sequence). V shed 8 bases and J 1 base; nucleotides not matched to a gene: 22. The CDR3 is 19 residues long. The CDR3 is CATGEGRSGGTLGTDTQYF. CDR3 nucleotides: TGTGCCACTGGAGAAGGCAGGAGCGGGGGGACTCTGGGCACAGATACGCAGTATTTT.

The rearrangement uses TRBV19 and TRBJ2-4; D is possibly TRBD1 (6 bases). This CDR3 has 13 residues. CDR1 and CDR2 from the germline V gene are LNHDA and SQIVND (reference sequence). V was trimmed by 3 bases and J by 9 bases, leaving 12 bases between them. The CDR3 region is CASSISQGSIQYF. The CDR3 nucleotides read TGTGCCAGTAGTATTAGCCAGGGGAGCATTCAGTACTTC.

V and J are TRBV10-2 and TRBJ1-1; no reliable D call. Per germline, CDR1 WSHSY and CDR2 SAAADI. V lost 8 bases and J lost 6, with 22 bases in between. The CDR3 spans 15 residues. The CDR3 bases are TGCGCCAGCGCGAGGGCAGCTAATGTATTGTCTGAAGCTTTCTTT. Translated, it gives CASARAANVLSEAFF.

The chain employs TRBV12-5 and TRBJ1-6; a possible D gene is TRBD1 (6 bases). The CDR3 is 17 residues long. Germline CDR1 and CDR2: LGHNT and FRNRAP. Trimming shortened V by 4 bases and J by 10 bases, and 23 bases separated the two germline ends. CDR3 amino acids: CASGSQSQRGNGSPLHF. The DNA for the CDR3 is TGTGCTAGTGGTTCCCAAAGCCAAAGGGGGAACGGGTCACCCCTCCACTTT.